The 5 T cell receptor beta chains in this list originate from one sample, sequenced in a study of blood T cell repertoires in COVID-19. Sequencing was performed with immunoSEQ multiplex PCR; in TCRdb, only in-frame clones are kept and a portion is missing. The top ten hold about 4.1% of the sample, which has just over 250,000 clones, roughly 90% seen once. The specimen was peripheral blood. These receptors all come from a man in his sixties who had recovered from COVID-19.

The chain couples TRBV2 to TRBJ2-1; 9 nucleotides align to TRBD1. CDR1 and CDR2 from the germline V gene are SNHLY and FYNNEI. The CDR3 runs 14 residues. V shed 8 bases, J shed 7 bases, and the junction held 9 bases outside the gene matches. The CDR3 region is CASDPGQGSNEQFF. The CDR3 nucleotides read TGTGCCAGCGATCCGGGACAGGGTTCGAATGAGCAGTTCTTC.

This clone came up a few times. The chain uses TRBV4-2 and TRBJ2-7; TRBD2 agrees at 10 bases. CDR3 length: 13 amino acids. The germline CDR1 and CDR2 sequences are LGHNA and YNFKEQ. The V segment lost 3 bases and the J segment 10 bases; nucleotides outside the gene matches: 6. The CDR3 DNA is TGTGCCAGCAGCCAGAATCTAGCGGGAGAACAGTACTTC. Its protein product is CASSQNLAGEQYF.

The V call is TRBV3-1 (or the pseudogene TRBV3-2), the J call TRBJ1-5; D is perhaps TRBD1 (6 bases). V gave up 3 bases and J gave up 0 bases, with 21 bases separating them. Germline-derived CDR1 and CDR2 are LGHDT and YNNKEL (reference sequence). The CDR3 loop spans 19 amino acids. For the CDR3, the DNA is TGTGCCAGCAGCCAGAGACGGGAGGGGGGGAGTTATAGCAATCAGCCCCAGCATTTT. It is translated as CASSQRREGGSYSNQPQHF.

The CDR3 sequence is CASSLTTSGAPHGTDTQYF. CDR3 nucleotides: TGTGCCAGCAGCCTCACGACTAGCGGGGCACCTCACGGCACAGATACGCAGTATTTT. The V gene is TRBV5-5, the J gene TRBJ2-3; TRBD2 matches 11 bases. In germline, CDR1 is SGHKS, CDR2 YYEKEE (reference sequence). The length of the CDR3 is 19 residues. V was pared by 4 bases and J by 1 base, with 14 bases of the junction left unmatched.

The chain has TRBV19 and TRBJ2-3, with 11 nucleotides matching TRBD1. The V gene's germline CDR1 is LNHDA and CDR2 SQIVND (reference sequence). The CDR3 extends over 15 amino acids. J was trimmed by 3 bases and V by 3 bases; bases with no gene match: 2. CDR3 nucleotides: TGTGCCAGTAGTATGGGGACAGGGGGAACAGATACGCAGTATTTT. Its translation is CASSMGTGGTDTQYF.